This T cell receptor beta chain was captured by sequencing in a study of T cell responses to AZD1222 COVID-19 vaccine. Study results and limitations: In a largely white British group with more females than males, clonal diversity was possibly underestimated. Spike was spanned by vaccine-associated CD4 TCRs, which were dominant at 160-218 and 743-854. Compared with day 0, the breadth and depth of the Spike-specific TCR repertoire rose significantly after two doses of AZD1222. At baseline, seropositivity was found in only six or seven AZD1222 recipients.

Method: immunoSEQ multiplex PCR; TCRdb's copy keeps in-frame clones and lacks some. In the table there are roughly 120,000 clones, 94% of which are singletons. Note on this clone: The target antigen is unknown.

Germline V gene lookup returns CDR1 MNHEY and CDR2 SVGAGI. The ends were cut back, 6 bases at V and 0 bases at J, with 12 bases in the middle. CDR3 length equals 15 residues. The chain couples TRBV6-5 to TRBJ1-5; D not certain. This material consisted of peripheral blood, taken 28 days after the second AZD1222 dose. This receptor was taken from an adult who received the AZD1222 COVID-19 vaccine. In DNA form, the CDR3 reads TGTGCCAGCAGAGCCGCAGGCTATAGCAATCAGCCCCAGCATTTT. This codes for CASRAAGYSNQPQHF.